Given below is one TCR beta chain in context. TCR sequencing used cDNA made by reverse transcription of extracted RNA. Produced via immunoSEQ multiplex PCR; TCRdb's table is partial and in-frame only. This table holds 150,000 to 200,000 clones, about three fifths found once. These data originate in a study of CD8+ T cells in alopecia areata. Overall study: Dosing with tofacitinib proceeded for 6 to 18 months, followed by 6 months off drug.

Treatment defined: oral pan-JAK inhibitor, 5-10 mg twice daily. Researchers gathered lesional scalp punch biopsies and peripheral blood from patients with alopecia areata. PBMCs yielded sorted CD4+ and CD8+ T cells. Germline CDR1 and CDR2: GTSNPN and SVGIG (reference sequence). The CDR3 has 14 residues. V was cut by 4 bases and J by 2 bases, with 13 bases left in between. V gene TRBV30 combines with J gene TRBJ2-3; D is possibly TRBD1 (6 bases). Sequences were derived from CD4+ T cells sorted from blood, sampled at week 4, from a patient treated with tofacitinib. The receptor comes from a human donor with alopecia areata. The CDR3 is CAWKPGDNTDTQYF. The CDR3 coding sequence is TGTGCCTGGAAACCAGGGGATAACACAGATACGCAGTATTTT. The full variable domain, its missing parts supplied by reference TRBV30 and TRBJ2-3, is SQTIHQWPATLVQPVGSPLSLECTVEGTSNPNLYWYRQAAGRGLQLLFYSVGIGQISSEVPQNLSASRPQDRQFILSSKKLLLSDSGFYLCAWKPGDNTDTQYFGPGTRLTVL.